This is a list of T cell receptor beta chains from one sample in a study of tumor and adjacent non-tumor tissue in lung cancer. TCRdb called the multiplex PCR reads again in MiXCR, with one record for every CDR3 protein. The repertoire holds fewer than 120,000 distinct CDR3 sequences, with over 70% as singletons. Sample: lung tumor tissue. These receptors originate from a man between 65 and 80 years old with non-small cell lung cancer. Each CDR3 is given with its conserved first and last residue. D genes are given only for firm matches. Not every row has a clone size; where given, it reads once, few, many or a size class.

cdr3_nt cdr3_aa d_call j_call v_call clone_size
TGTGCCAGCAGCTTAGTCGTGGGGGGCCGAGAAACCCAGTATTTC CASSLVVGGRETQYF . TRBJ2-5 TRBV7-9 .
TGCAGCGTTGTCCCCTATCAATCGTCGGGATATGATGGCTACACCTTC CSVVPYQSSGYDGYTF . TRBJ1-2 TRBV29-1 .
TGTGCCAGCGGTAGACGACAGGGTCCAGATACGCAGCATTTT CASGRRQGPDTQHF TRBD1 TRBJ1-5 TRBV6-5 .
TGCAGTGCTAGATCCACACAGGGTACCCAGCCCCATCATTTT CSARSTQGTQPHHF . TRBJ1-5 TRBV20-1 once
TGTGCCAGCGCCACGGTGGACCAGGCTTTATTT CASATVDQALF . TRBJ1-1 TRBV11-2 .
TGTACCAGCAGTTCCATGGCAGGGTCGCGATCTGGAAACACCATATATTTT CTSSSMAGSRSGNTIYF . TRBJ1-3 TRBV28 .
TGTGTCAGCAGTGACAGTACTAGCGGGAGTAAGGATGAGCAGTTTTTC CVSSDSTSGSKDEQFF TRBD2 TRBJ2-1 TRBV6-2/TRBV6-3 .
TGCGCCAGCATAACGACAGGATTCTACGAACAGTACTTC CASITTGFYEQYF . TRBJ2-7 TRBV10-2 .
TGCAGTGCTGACAAGACCTACGAGCAGTACTTC CSADKTYEQYF . TRBJ2-7 TRBV20-1 .
TGCAGAGTTGTGGCGCAGAGGCTTGAAGCTTTCTTT CRVVAQRLEAFF . TRBJ1-1 TRBV29-1 .
TGTGCCAGCACCTCCGGGACAGGGGGATATAATTCACCCTCCCACTTT CASTSGTGGYNSPSHF TRBD1 TRBJ1-6 TRBV12-3/TRBV12-4 .
TGTGCCAGTAGCTTAGGGCCCGGCGGGGCAGATATGCAATATTTT CASSLGPGGADMQYF . TRBJ2-3 TRBV11-2 .
TGTACCAGCAGCCAAGGTTGGACAGACAAAGAGACCCAATACTTC CTSSQGWTDKETQYF . TRBJ2-5 TRBV4-1 .
TGTGCCGGAACGACAGTCTCCTACGAGCAGTACTTC CAGTTVSYEQYF . TRBJ2-7 TRBV30 few
TGCGCCATCTGCCAAGATCCAAGGGGTGCGCCTTCCACCGGCTATGGCTACACCTTC CAICQDPRGAPSTGYGYTF . TRBJ1-2 TRBV4-1 .
TGCGCCAATACCAAGGGGGAATTCACAGATACGCAGTATTTT CANTKGEFTDTQYF . TRBJ2-3 TRBV10-2 .
TGTGCCAGCAGTTTCTCTCTCCCCCACTCTGGGAACATCATATATTTT CASSFSLPHSGNIIYF . TRBJ1-3 TRBV12-3/TRBV12-4 .
TGCAGCACCCCGGGGGAGGCTGCAGATACGCAGTACTTT CSTPGEAADTQYF . TRBJ2-3 TRBV20-1 .
TGTGCCACTAGTTACTCGTTAAGCGGGAGGGCCACTAATGAGCAGTTCTTC CATSYSLSGRATNEQFF TRBD2 TRBJ2-1 TRBV6-2/TRBV6-3 .
TGCCCCAGCAGCTTGAACCCAGGCCGTTTCGACAGGGTACCTGAAGCTTTCTTT CPSSLNPGRFDRVPEAFF TRBD1 TRBJ1-1 TRBV5-1 .
TGTACCAGCAGTTATTCTGACGGTAAACATTCACCCCTCCACTTT CTSSYSDGKHSPLHF . TRBJ1-6 TRBV6-5 .
TGTTACAGCAGTGAAGCATGGGAGCAGCCCCAGCATTTT CYSSEAWEQPQHF . TRBJ1-5 TRBV2 .
TGTGCCAGCAGTTTTAATGTCTACCGTGCCGCAGAGACCCAGTACTTC CASSFNVYRAAETQYF . TRBJ2-5 TRBV28 many
TGCAGCGTACCCGGTACAGGGAAATATGGCTACACATTC CSVPGTGKYGYTF . TRBJ1-2 TRBV29-1 .
TGTGCCTCCAGTGACGGACGGGTAAAGCCCCACCAAGGGCAGCCCCAGCATTTT CASSDGRVKPHQGQPQHF . TRBJ1-5 TRBV24-1 .
TGTGCCAGTAGTTCACGGGAAAAACTGTTTTTT CASSSREKLFF . TRBJ1-4 TRBV12-3/TRBV12-4 once
TGTGTCAGCAGTCTCGGGACAGGGCTTCACAATGAGCAGTTCTTC CVSSLGTGLHNEQFF TRBD1 TRBJ2-1 TRBV6-1 .
TGTGGCAGCAGACGCAACATTTGGGCGACAACGAACACTGAAGCTTTCTTT CGSRRNIWATTNTEAFF . TRBJ1-1 TRBV6-6 .
TGCAGTGTTGGGGCAAGAGGGATGCACGAGCAGTACTTC CSVGARGMHEQYF . TRBJ2-7 TRBV29-1 .
TGTGCCAGCAGTTACTGGGGGGCTAGCATAGATACGCAGCATTTT CASSYWGASIDTQHF . TRBJ1-5 TRBV6-5 .
TGTGCCAGCAGTTACTCGTTAACGGGAGCTAACACCGGGGAGCTGTTTTTT CASSYSLTGANTGELFF . TRBJ2-2 TRBV6-5 .
TGTGCCATCATTGATACTGAAGATACGCCGTATTTT CAIIDTEDTPYF . TRBJ2-3 TRBV10-3 once
TGCGCCGGCAGCCAGAGTAGAAGCATTTATAGCAATCAGCCCCAGCATTTT CAGSQSRSIYSNQPQHF . TRBJ1-5 TRBV4-1 .
TGTGCCAGCAATTACTCGATCGGCTCTGGCGGCTACACCTTC CASNYSIGSGGYTF . TRBJ1-2 TRBV6-5 .
TGCGCCAGCAGGCAAGACCCAGCGGAAGCTGAATGCAATGAGCAGTTCTTC CASRQDPAEAECNEQFF . TRBJ2-1 TRBV4-3 once
TGCGCCCGCAGTGACAGGGGCCCTGAAGCTTTCTTT CARSDRGPEAFF TRBD1 TRBJ1-1 TRBV10-2 .
TGTGCCAGTAGTTACGTTGGCTACAGCTACGAGGAGTACTTC CASSYVGYSYEEYF . TRBJ2-7 TRBV6-5 .
TGCACCAGCATCAAGGACAGCCAGAACACTGAAGCTTTCTTT CTSIKDSQNTEAFF . TRBJ1-1 TRBV5-1 .
TGCGCCAGCAGCTTGGCAGGGGACTCTATGAACACTGAAGCTTTCTTT CASSLAGDSMNTEAFF . TRBJ1-1 TRBV5-1 .
TGTGCCAACTGTGACAGATTGAACACCGAAGCTTTCTTT CANCDRLNTEAFF . TRBJ1-1 TRBV6-5 few
TGTGCCAACAACCCCGGGGCTCATAGCTTTGTTGATGAACAGTTCTTC CANNPGAHSFVDEQFF . TRBJ2-1 TRBV11-2 .
TGTGCCAGCAGTTGGGGACTAGCGGTTGTAAATGAGCAGTTCTTC CASSWGLAVVNEQFF TRBD2 TRBJ2-1 TRBV28 many
TGTGCCAGCAAAGCGGGGGGACGCCAAGAGACCCAGTACTTC CASKAGGRQETQYF TRBD2 TRBJ2-5 TRBV11-1 medium-sized
TGTGCCAGCATGGGAGGAGACACCGAAGCTTTCTTT CASMGGDTEAFF . TRBJ1-1 TRBV12-3/TRBV12-4 .